Shown below are 17 T cell receptor beta chains from a single sample sequenced in a study of blood T cell repertoires in COVID-19. Method: immunoSEQ multiplex PCR; TCRdb's copy keeps in-frame clones and lacks some. The sample lists about 270,000 clones; 85% to 90% were seen once. Sequencing was carried out using PBMCs or T cells enriched from blood (not recorded which). Receptors were obtained from a young man who had recovered from COVID-19.

The V and J genes are TRBV19 and TRBJ1-5; D call uncertain. The CDR3 length is 12 residues. Germline values: CDR1 LNHDA, CDR2 SQIVND (reference sequence). V lost 5 bases, J lost 9 bases, and 11 bases lay in between. This CDR3 is CASSPIRLPQHF. For the CDR3, the DNA is TGTGCCAGTAGTCCTATCCGCCTGCCCCAGCATTTT.

This clone has just a few counts. The rearrangement uses TRBV9 and TRBJ2-3, with D possibly matching TRBD2 (7 bases). The CDR3 consists of 16 residues. Germline-derived CDR1 and CDR2 are SGDLS and YYNGEE. Trimming took 4 bases from V and 4 from J, leaving 19 bases between them. CDR3 in amino acids: CASSPRGGGPSDTQYF. In DNA, the CDR3 is TGTGCCAGCAGCCCCCGTGGGGGGGGCCCCTCAGATACGCAGTATTTT.

The rearrangement joins TRBV19 to TRBJ2-2; 10 positions match TRBD2. CDR1 and CDR2 (germline): LNHDA, SQIVND (reference sequence). The CDR3 totals 16 residues. Trimming removed 6 bases from V and 4 bases from J; junction bases left unmatched: 8. CDR3 protein: CASRIGLAGATGELFF. Here the CDR3 DNA reads TGTGCCAGTAGGATTGGTCTAGCGGGAGCCACCGGGGAGCTGTTTTTT.

The rearrangement links TRBV12-5 to TRBJ1-6; D gene unclear. The CDR3 contains 13 residues. Trimming cost V 1 base and J 6 bases, with 4 bases left between them. Germline CDR1 and CDR2: LGHNT and FRNRAP. As DNA, the CDR3 is TGTGCTAGTGGTTTGGCCTTTAATTCACCCCTCCACTTT. Encoded protein: CASGLAFNSPLHF.

V is TRBV2 and J is TRBJ1-2; D unclear. Germline V CDR1 and CDR2: SNHLY, FYNNEI. The CDR3 loop spans 15 amino acids. Deletions cut 7 bases from V and 2 bases from J, with 17 bases between. The CDR3 reads CASTFGRGTNYGYTF. DNA for the CDR3: TGTGCCAGCACTTTTGGCCGGGGAACAAACTATGGCTACACCTTC.

This clone was observed a single time. The gene calls are TRBV3-1 (or the pseudogene TRBV3-2) and TRBJ2-3; TRBD2 agrees at 12 bases. CDR1 LGHDT and CDR2 YNNKEL come from the germline V gene (reference sequence). The V and J ends lost 6 bases and 6 bases, in that order; junction bases with no gene match: 7. The CDR3 covers 15 residues. CDR3 in amino acids: CASSPTSGGVDTQYF. The CDR3 bases are TGTGCCAGCAGTCCGACTAGCGGGGGAGTGGATACGCAGTATTTT.

The chain joins TRBV24-1 to TRBJ2-2, with a tentative D call TRBD1 (6 bases). V was cut by 8 bases and J by 3 bases, with 12 bases left in between. Looked up from germline, CDR1 is KGHDR and CDR2 is SFDVKD. The CDR3 is 14 amino acids. CDR3 bases: TGTGCCACCAAGGTGGGGGCGGACACCGGGGAGCTGTTTTTT. This sequence encodes CATKVGADTGELFF.

The chain is built from TRBV28 and TRBJ2-7; a possible D gene is TRBD1 (5 bases). CDR1 and CDR2 (germline): MDHEN, SYDVKM. The CDR3 covers 14 residues. Between the trimmed V and J ends, which lost 1 base and 0 bases, there was a span of 7 bases. The CDR3 nucleotides read TGTGCCAGCAGTTTATCGGACAACTCCTACGAGCAGTACTTC. Its protein is CASSLSDNSYEQYF.

The chain joins TRBV28 to TRBJ1-1; TRBD1 agrees at 8 bases. Trimming took 5 bases from V and 1 from J; bases not matched to a gene: 9. The germline V gene encodes CDR1 MDHEN and CDR2 SYDVKM. CDR3 length: 16 residues. DNA of the CDR3: TGTGCCAGCAGTCCCCGGACAGGGAGGGAGAACACTGAAGCTTTCTTT. Translation: CASSPRTGRENTEAFF.

Ten or more counts support this clone. The chain uses TRBV12-5 and TRBJ1-5; the D gene is possibly TRBD1 (6 bases). Per germline, CDR1 LGHNT and CDR2 FRNRAP. The CDR3 has 13 amino acids. Trimming shortened V by 4 bases and J by 2 bases, and 6 bases separated the two germline ends. The CDR3 loop reads CASGSGGNQPQHF. In DNA, the CDR3 is TGTGCTAGTGGTTCAGGGGGCAATCAGCCCCAGCATTTT. Complete variable domain (other parts from reference TRBV12-5 and TRBJ1-5): DARVTQTPRHKVTEMGQEVTMRCQPILGHNTVFWYRQTMMQGLELLAYFRNRAPLDDSGMPKDRFSAEMPDATLATLKIQPSEPRDSAVYFCASGSGGNQPQHFGDGTRLSIL.

The V gene is TRBV23-1, the J gene TRBJ1-5; D uncertain. TRBV23-1 is recorded as an ORF, its role being uncertain. Trimming removed 11 bases at V and 6 bases at J, with 20 bases between. This CDR3 is 14 amino acids long. CDR3 in amino acids: CAGIERCGRQPQHF. The CDR3 DNA reads TGCGCCGGCATAGAGAGGTGCGGGCGTCAGCCCCAGCATTTT.

The chain recombines TRBV4-1 with TRBJ2-6; TRBD2 matches 10 bases. This CDR3 has 17 residues. From germline, CDR1 is MGHRA and CDR2 YSYEKL. With V trimmed by 7 bases and J by 0 bases, 6 bases remained unmatched. The CDR3 loop is CASTGGLAISGANVLTF. For the CDR3, the DNA is TGCGCCAGCACCGGGGGACTAGCGATCTCTGGGGCCAACGTCCTGACTTTC.

This clone occurred once. The genes are TRBV27 and TRBJ2-7; D is undetermined. The CDR3 runs 14 residues. V was clipped by 3 bases and J by 1 base, with 10 bases between them. Per germline, CDR1 MNHEY and CDR2 SMNVEV (reference sequence). CDR3 in DNA: TGTGCCAGCAGTTTCTTTGGCGGATCCTACGAGCAGTACTTC. Its translation: CASSFFGGSYEQYF.

This chain uses TRBV11-2 with TRBJ1-1; a weak D match, TRBD1 (6 bases). This CDR3 is 13 amino acids long. In germline, CDR1 is SGHAT, CDR2 FQNNGV. Trimming removed 5 bases at V and 8 bases at J, with 15 bases between. CDR3 residues: CASSAPPGEEAFF. The CDR3 region has the DNA TGTGCCAGCAGCGCACCCCCAGGGGAAGAAGCTTTCTTT.

The table lists this clone with a few counts. The genes are TRBV7-9 and TRBJ2-7; 8 nucleotides agree with TRBD2. The ends lost 5 bases at V and 3 bases at J; junction bases unmatched: 9. CDR1 is SEHNR and CDR2 is FQNEAQ in the germline V gene (reference sequence). The CDR3 consists of 15 residues. The CDR3 spells CASSALREESYEQYF. CDR3 DNA: TGTGCCAGCAGCGCGCTGCGGGAGGAAAGCTACGAGCAGTACTTC. The full variable domain, with the rest looked up from reference TRBV7-9 and TRBJ2-7, is DTGVSQNPRHKITKRGQNVTFRCDPISEHNRLYWYRQTLGQGPEFLTYFQNEAQLEKSRLLSDRFSAERPKGSFSTLEIQRTEQGDSAMYLCASSALREESYEQYFGPGTRLTVT.

CDR3 loop: CASSLQGSSYNEQFF. The CDR3 DNA reads TGTGCCAGTAGCCTACAGGGGAGTTCCTACAATGAGCAGTTCTTC. This chain connects TRBV19 to TRBJ2-1; 7 bases line up with TRBD1. Trimming took 6 bases from V and 1 from J; bases not matched to a gene: 6. CDR1 is LNHDA and CDR2 is SQIVND in the germline V gene (reference sequence). The CDR3 has 15 residues. Filled out from reference TRBV19 and TRBJ2-1, the complete variable domain reads DGGITQSPKYLFRKEGQNVTLSCEQNLNHDAMYWYRQDPGQGLRLIYYSQIVNDFQKGDIAEGYSVSREKKESFPLTVTSAQKNPTAFYLCASSLQGSSYNEQFFGPGTRLTVL.

The chain combines TRBV6-6 with TRBJ2-7; TRBD2 is a possible D gene (6 bases). CDR3 length: 12 amino acids. V was trimmed by 7 bases and J by 2 bases, leaving 9 bases between them. CDR1 and CDR2 from the germline V gene are MNHNY and SVGAGI (reference sequence). Written as DNA, the CDR3 is TGTGCCAGCACCACGGGAGCCTACGAGCAGTACTTC. Translated, it gives CASTTGAYEQYF.